This TCR beta chain was sequenced for a study of blood T cell repertoires in COVID-19. Overall study: Specimens from acute and convalescent COVID-19 originated in the United States, Italy and Spain. T cells, B-cell-depleted T cells, or PBMCs supplied cDNA or gDNA.

Per the germline V gene, CDR1 is SGHAT and CDR2 is FQDESV (reference sequence). This CDR3 has 16 residues. V shed 6 bases, J shed 2 bases, and the junction held 12 bases outside the gene matches. In the source study's methods: Researchers report that nucleated cell counts were estimated from reference gene primer amplification. Assay: immunoSEQ multiplex PCR; the TCRdb copy retains only in-frame clones and omits some. V and J calls plus clone size are reproduced from that table; the DNA served to infer D and trimming. The sample has 200,000 to 300,000 clones, 87% seen once; the top ten hold 1.5%. This TCR was sampled from a middle-aged woman who had recovered from COVID-19. Sequencing used peripheral blood. The J gene is TRBJ2-7, the V gene TRBV11-1, with 8 bases fitting TRBD1. The chain's CDR3 is CASSSLSGGLAYEQYF. DNA for the CDR3: TGTGCCAGCAGTTCGCTCTCAGGGGGCCTGGCCTACGAGCAGTACTTC.